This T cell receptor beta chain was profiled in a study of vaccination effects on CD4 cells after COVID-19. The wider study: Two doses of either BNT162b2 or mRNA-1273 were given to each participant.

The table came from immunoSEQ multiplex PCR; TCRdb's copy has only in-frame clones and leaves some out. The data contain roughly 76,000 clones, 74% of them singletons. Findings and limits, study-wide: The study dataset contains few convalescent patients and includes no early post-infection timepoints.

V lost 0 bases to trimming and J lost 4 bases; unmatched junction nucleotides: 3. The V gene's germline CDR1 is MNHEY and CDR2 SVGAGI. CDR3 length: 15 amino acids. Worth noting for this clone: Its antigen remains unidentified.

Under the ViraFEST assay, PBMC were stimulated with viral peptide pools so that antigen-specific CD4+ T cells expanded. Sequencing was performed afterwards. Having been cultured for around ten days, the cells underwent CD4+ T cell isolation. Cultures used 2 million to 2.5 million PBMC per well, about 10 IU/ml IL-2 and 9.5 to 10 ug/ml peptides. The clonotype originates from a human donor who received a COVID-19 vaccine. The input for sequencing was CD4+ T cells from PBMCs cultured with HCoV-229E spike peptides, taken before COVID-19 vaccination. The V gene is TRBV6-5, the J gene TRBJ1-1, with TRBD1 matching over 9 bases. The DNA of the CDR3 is TGTGCCAGCAGTTACTCGGGACAGGGAGGCACTGAAGCTTTCTTT. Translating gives CASSYSGQGGTEAFF.